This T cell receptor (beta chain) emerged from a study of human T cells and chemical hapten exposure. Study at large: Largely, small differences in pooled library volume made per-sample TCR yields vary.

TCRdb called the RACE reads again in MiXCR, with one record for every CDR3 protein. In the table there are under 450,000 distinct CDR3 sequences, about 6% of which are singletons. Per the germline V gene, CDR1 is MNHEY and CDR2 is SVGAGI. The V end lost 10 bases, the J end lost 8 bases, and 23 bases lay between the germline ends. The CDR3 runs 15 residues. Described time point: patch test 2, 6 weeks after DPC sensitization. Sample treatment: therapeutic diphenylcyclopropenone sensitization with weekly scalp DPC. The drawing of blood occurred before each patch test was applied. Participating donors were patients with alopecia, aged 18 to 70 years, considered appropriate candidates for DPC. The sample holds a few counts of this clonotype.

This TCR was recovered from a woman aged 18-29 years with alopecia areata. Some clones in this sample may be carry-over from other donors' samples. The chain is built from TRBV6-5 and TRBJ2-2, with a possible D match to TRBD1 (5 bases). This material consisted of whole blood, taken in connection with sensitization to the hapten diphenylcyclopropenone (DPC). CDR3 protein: CAIPHDLGVGGELFF. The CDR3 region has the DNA TGTGCCATTCCACACGATCTAGGGGTTGGGGGGGAGCTGTTTTTT.